One sample yielded the 21 T cell receptor beta chains listed below, sequenced in a study of blood T cell repertoires in COVID-19. Profiling relied on immunoSEQ multiplex PCR, and the TCRdb table lists in-frame clones only, not all of them. The sample records about 51,000 clones, just over 85% being singletons. Sample: peripheral blood. The origin of the receptors is an elderly man with active COVID-19.

The chain uses TRBV7-8 and TRBJ1-1; D perhaps matches TRBD1 (5 bases). V was shortened by 1 base and J by 4 bases, with 13 bases between the two germline ends. Per the germline V gene, CDR1 is SGHVS and CDR2 is FQNEAQ. This CDR3 contains 15 residues. This chain's CDR3 is CASSLEAGWGTEAFF. CDR3 nucleotides: TGTGCCAGCAGCTTAGAGGCAGGGTGGGGCACTGAAGCTTTCTTT.

The chain links TRBV7-9 to TRBJ2-1, with a weak D call TRBD1 (6 bases). The CDR3 extends over 16 amino acids. Germline V lookup: CDR1 SEHNR, CDR2 FQNEAQ (reference sequence). Trimming cost V 5 bases and J 6 bases, with 20 bases left between them. DNA of the CDR3: TGTGCCAGCAGCCAGGGGTCAGCGGTCATTTCCAATGAGCAGTTCTTC. Amino acids: CASSQGSAVISNEQFF.

This clone was counted between two and nine times. The V and J genes are TRBV11-3 and TRBJ2-3, with 8 bases aligning to TRBD1. Germline assignment: CDR1 SGHNT and CDR2 YENEEA. Trimming at V came to 5 bases and at J to 0 bases, leaving 4 bases not matched to a gene. CDR3 size: 15 residues. The CDR3 sequence is CASSGTGRSTDTQYF. The CDR3 nucleotides read TGTGCCAGCAGCGGGACAGGAAGAAGCACAGATACGCAGTATTTT.

The chain links TRBV3-1 (or the pseudogene TRBV3-2) to TRBJ2-3; TRBD2 is a possible D gene (6 bases). Trimming stripped 4 bases from V and 2 bases from J, with 10 bases between. The CDR3 sequence is 14 residues long. The V gene's germline CDR1 is LGHDT and CDR2 YNNKEL (reference sequence). Here the CDR3 DNA reads TGTGCCAGCAGCCTTAGCGGCCCCACAGATACGCAGTATTTT. Translating gives CASSLSGPTDTQYF.

This rearrangement joins TRBV5-6 to TRBJ2-7; 7 bases match TRBD2. The CDR3 spans 16 residues. CDR1 and CDR2 from the germline V gene are SGHDT and YYEEEE. V trimming: 0 bases; J trimming: 2 bases; junction bases outside the gene matches: 8. CDR3: CASSLALGLTTYEQYF. Written as DNA, the CDR3 is TGTGCCAGCAGCTTGGCCCTGGGACTAACAACCTACGAGCAGTACTTC.

This clone showed up just a few times. V is TRBV19 and J is TRBJ2-3; TRBD2 matches at 9 bases. Looked up from germline, CDR1 is LNHDA and CDR2 is SQIVND (reference sequence). There are 14 residues in the CDR3. V lost 3 bases to trimming and J lost 9 bases; unmatched junction nucleotides: 7. The CDR3 bases are TGTGCCAGTAGTATGGCTAGCGGGGAGGGCACGCAGTATTTT. Protein product: CASSMASGEGTQYF.

Ten or more counts support this clone. The chain employs TRBV27 and TRBJ2-7, with 7 bases aligning to TRBD2. Per the germline V gene, CDR1 is MNHEY and CDR2 is SMNVEV (reference sequence). V lost 5 bases and J lost 6; bases outside the gene matches: 13. CDR3 length equals 15 residues. The chain's CDR3 is CASSVGSGALSEQYF. The DNA for the CDR3 is TGTGCCAGCAGTGTTGGCAGCGGGGCGTTGTCCGAGCAGTACTTC.

The V gene is TRBV6-6, the J gene TRBJ1-4; 9 bases agree with TRBD1. This CDR3 spans 15 amino acids. Germline CDR1 reads MNHNY; CDR2 reads SVGAGI (reference sequence). J gave up 5 bases and V 5 bases, and 6 bases lay outside the gene matches. The CDR3 sequence is CASSPRGQGNEKLFF. The CDR3 DNA sequence: TGTGCCAGCAGTCCACGCGGACAGGGGAATGAAAAACTGTTTTTT.

This sequence joins TRBV12-5 and TRBJ2-6; 7 bases fit TRBD1. This CDR3 region has 15 residues. CDR1 is LGHNT, CDR2 FRNRAP, per germline. V lost 3 bases to trimming and J lost 3 bases; unmatched junction nucleotides: 2. The DNA for the CDR3 is TGTGCTAGTGGTTTCAGGGGGTTTGGGGCCAACGTCCTGACTTTC. Translating gives CASGFRGFGANVLTF.

V is TRBV21-1 and J is TRBJ2-5; no check of the table's D call, TRBD1, against the DNA was made. TRBV21-1 is a documented pseudogene. This CDR3 has 16 residues. The CDR3 spells CASSKAHGQVPETQYF. The CDR3, as DNA: TGTGCCAGCAGCAAAGCGCATGGACAGGTCCCCGAGACCCAGTACTTC.

The table lists this clone with a few counts. This chain connects TRBV5-5 to TRBJ1-4; no definite D call. The CDR3 has 14 amino acids. CDR1 is SGHKS and CDR2 is YYEKEE in the germline V gene (reference sequence). Trimming cost V 4 bases and J 3 bases, with 10 bases left between them. The CDR3 coding sequence is TGTGCCAGCAGCATGACATTCGCTAATGAAAAACTGTTTTTT. It specifies CASSMTFANEKLFF.

The rearrangement links TRBV4-3 to TRBJ2-1, with D tentatively TRBD2 (6 bases). CDR3 size: 15 residues. Per germline, CDR1 LGHNA and CDR2 YSLEER. The V gene lost 3 bases and the J gene lost 4 bases, with 13 bases spanning the gap. CDR3: CASSQGKGGYNEQFF. For the CDR3, the DNA is TGCGCCAGCAGCCAGGGAAAAGGAGGGTACAATGAGCAGTTCTTC.

The CDR3 loop is CASSYRQGKETQYF. As DNA, the CDR3 is TGTGCCAGCAGTTACAGACAGGGTAAAGAGACCCAGTACTTC. This chain links TRBV6-5 with TRBJ2-5, with 7 bases that match TRBD1. The CDR3 is made up of 14 amino acids. Trimming at V came to 2 bases and at J to 3 bases, leaving 3 bases not matched to a gene. Germline lookup yields CDR1 MNHEY and CDR2 SVGAGI.

This chain connects TRBV3-1 (or the pseudogene TRBV3-2) to TRBJ2-1; weak D call: TRBD2 (6 bases). Trimming shortened V by 1 base and J by 0 bases, and 7 bases separated the two germline ends. CDR1 is LGHDT, CDR2 YNNKEL, per germline (reference sequence). The CDR3 is 15 amino acids. The CDR3 DNA follows: TGTGCCAGCAGCCAAGCCGGGGGCTCCTACAATGAGCAGTTCTTC. Its protein product is CASSQAGGSYNEQFF.

The chain links TRBV6-5 to TRBJ1-3, with 9 bases aligning to TRBD1. J was trimmed by 4 bases and V by 6 bases; bases with no gene match: 7. Per germline, CDR1 MNHEY and CDR2 SVGAGI. This CDR3 comprises 15 residues. Here the CDR3 reads CASSDGGTGGNTIYF. CDR3 nucleotides: TGTGCCAGCAGCGATGGTGGGACAGGGGGAAACACCATATATTTT.

The chain is built from TRBV18 and TRBJ2-3; D is possibly TRBD2 (6 bases). V lost 3 bases and J lost 1, with 11 bases in between. The CDR3 is 15 amino acids. CDR1 KGHSH and CDR2 LQKENI come from the germline V gene. The CDR3 spells CASSPGGARTDTQYF. CDR3 bases: TGTGCCAGCTCACCCGGGGGTGCTCGCACAGATACGCAGTATTTT.

This clone turned up a few times. The chain joins TRBV7-9 to TRBJ2-2; TRBD1 aligns across 8 bases. From germline, CDR1 is SEHNR and CDR2 FQNEAQ (reference sequence). The CDR3 runs 14 residues. V dropped 4 bases and J dropped 6; count of bases not matched to a gene: 4. The CDR3 region has the DNA TGTGCCAGCAGCTCCTGGACAGGGTCCGGGGAGCTGTTTTTT. Protein: CASSSWTGSGELFF.

This clone was recorded a few times. The chain combines TRBV19 with TRBJ1-1, with D unresolved. In germline, CDR1 is LNHDA, CDR2 SQIVND (reference sequence). This CDR3 is built from 16 residues. Between the trimmed V and J ends, which lost 2 bases and 5 bases, there was a span of 18 bases. In DNA, the CDR3 is TGTGCCAGTAGTATAAGGTCGGCCGGGTTTACAACTGAAGCTTTCTTT. Translated, it gives CASSIRSAGFTTEAFF.

J is TRBJ2-1 and V is TRBV6-6, with D unresolved. The V and J ends lost 4 bases and 0 bases respectively, with 10 bases between them. This CDR3 spans 15 amino acids. The V gene's germline CDR1 is MNHNY and CDR2 SVGAGI (reference sequence). The CDR3 sequence: CASSSPVPSYNEQFF. The CDR3 nucleotides are TGTGCCAGCAGTTCTCCCGTTCCCTCCTACAATGAGCAGTTCTTC.

The chain links TRBV6-2 or TRBV6-3 to TRBJ2-3; D is unclear. Germline V lookup: CDR1 MNHEY, CDR2 SVGEGT. The CDR3 sequence is 11 residues long. Trimming cost V 3 bases and J 8 bases, with 6 bases left between them. CDR3 loop: CASSYPTTQYF. The CDR3 bases are TGTGCCAGCAGTTATCCTACTACGCAGTATTTT.

V and J are TRBV18 and TRBJ2-2; weak D call: TRBD1 (6 bases). Germline values: CDR1 KGHSH, CDR2 LQKENI. The CDR3 runs to 15 residues. V shed 6 bases and J shed 5 bases, with 16 bases lying between them. The CDR3 coding sequence is TGTGCCAGCTCCCCGGGACAAGTGTCAACCGGGGAGCTGTTTTTT. Its translation: CASSPGQVSTGELFF.